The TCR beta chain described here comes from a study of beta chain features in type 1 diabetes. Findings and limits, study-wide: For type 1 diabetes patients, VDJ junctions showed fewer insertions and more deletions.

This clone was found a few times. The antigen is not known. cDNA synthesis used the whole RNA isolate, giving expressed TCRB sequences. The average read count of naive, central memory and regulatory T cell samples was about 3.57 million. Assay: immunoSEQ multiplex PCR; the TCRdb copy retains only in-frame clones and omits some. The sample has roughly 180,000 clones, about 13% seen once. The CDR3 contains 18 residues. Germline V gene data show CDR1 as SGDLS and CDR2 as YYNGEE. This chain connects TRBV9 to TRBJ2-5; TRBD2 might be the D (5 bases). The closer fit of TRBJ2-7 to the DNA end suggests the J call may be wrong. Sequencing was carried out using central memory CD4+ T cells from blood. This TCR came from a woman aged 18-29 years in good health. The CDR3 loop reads CASSVFPWRQDEAYEQYF. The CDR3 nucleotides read TGTGCCAGCAGCGTATTCCCCTGGAGGCAGGACGAAGCCTACGAGCAGTACTTC.